The source of this TCR beta chain is a study of blood T cell repertoires in COVID-19. This CDR3 spans 13 amino acids. Only in-frame clones appear in the TCRdb table, and some are missing; sequencing was by immunoSEQ multiplex PCR. The table lists 200,000 to 250,000 clones, roughly 86% of them singletons. The sequencing sample was made of peripheral blood. This chain connects TRBV12-1 to TRBJ1-1; the D call in the table, TRBD1, was not verified against the DNA. TRBV12-1 is recorded as a pseudogene. The receptor's source is a woman between 45 and 60 years old with active or convalescent COVID-19. CDR3 nucleotide sequence: TGTGCCAGCAGCGGCAGGGTCGACACTGAAGCTTTCTTT. Its protein product is CASSGRVDTEAFF.